The rows below give T cell receptor beta chains drawn from one sample of a study of CD8+ T cells in alopecia areata. Assay used: immunoSEQ multiplex PCR; TCRdb lists only in-frame clones, some missing. The sample lists about 110,000 clones; roughly 59% were seen once. Sequenced material: CD8+ T cells sorted from blood. All receptors come from a human donor in good health. Both conserved end residues are part of each CDR3. Each record gives: CDR3 DNA, CDR3 protein, V gene, D gene, clone size, J gene. D genes are given only for firm matches. Only some rows state a clone size, as once, few, many or a class for expanded clones.

cdr3_nt: TGTGCCAGCAGCTACGACCCGGGACTAGCGGCCGCCAGCACAGATACGCAGTATTTT
cdr3_aa: CASSYDPGLAAASTDTQYF
v_call: TRBV7-2
d_call: TRBD2
clone_size: NA
j_call: TRBJ2-3

cdr3_nt: TGTGCCAGCAGTGGGGTGACAGATGAAGAGACCCAGTACTTC
cdr3_aa: CASSGVTDEETQYF
v_call: TRBV9
d_call: NA
clone_size: NA
j_call: TRBJ2-5

cdr3_nt: TGTGCCAGCAGGGAGTACAATGAGCAGTTCTTC
cdr3_aa: CASREYNEQFF
v_call: TRBV6-1
d_call: NA
clone_size: NA
j_call: TRBJ2-1

cdr3_nt: TGTGCCAGCAGTAACAGGGGTTCTTTGGGCGAGCAGTACTTC
cdr3_aa: CASSNRGSLGEQYF
v_call: TRBV27
d_call: TRBD1
clone_size: NA
j_call: TRBJ2-7

cdr3_nt: TGTGCCAGCACCCTGACAGATTATAATTCACCCCTCCACTTT
cdr3_aa: CASTLTDYNSPLHF
v_call: TRBV5-6
d_call: NA
clone_size: NA
j_call: TRBJ1-6

cdr3_nt: TGTGCCAGCAGCACTGGGACCGATCAGCCCCAGCATTTT
cdr3_aa: CASSTGTDQPQHF
v_call: TRBV13
d_call: NA
clone_size: NA
j_call: TRBJ1-5

cdr3_nt: TGTGCCAGCAGTTTATCGGGGGGTGAGCAGTTCTTC
cdr3_aa: CASSLSGGEQFF
v_call: TRBV28
d_call: TRBD2
clone_size: NA
j_call: TRBJ2-1

cdr3_nt: TGTGCCACCAGCAGAGAAGGACAGGGCAATCAGCCCCAGCATTTT
cdr3_aa: CATSREGQGNQPQHF
v_call: TRBV15
d_call: TRBD1
clone_size: NA
j_call: TRBJ1-5

cdr3_nt: TGTGCCATCAGTGGACCCAACTACGACAGGGGTAGCACCGGGGAGCTGTTTTTT
cdr3_aa: CAISGPNYDRGSTGELFF
v_call: TRBV10-3
d_call: TRBD1
clone_size: few
j_call: TRBJ2-2

cdr3_nt: TGTGCCAGCAGCTTCCACCTAGTGGCGGCGTTAATCACAGATACGCAGTATTTT
cdr3_aa: CASSFHLVAALITDTQYF
v_call: TRBV7-9
d_call: NA
clone_size: NA
j_call: TRBJ2-3

cdr3_nt: TGCGCCAGCAGGGCGGGGGGCCTATACAATGAGCAGTTCTTC
cdr3_aa: CASRAGGLYNEQFF
v_call: TRBV10-2
d_call: TRBD2
clone_size: few
j_call: TRBJ2-1

cdr3_nt: TGTGCCAGCAGCCCGACCACCGGGCAGGGAGTCTTGGTCTATGGCTACACCTTC
cdr3_aa: CASSPTTGQGVLVYGYTF
v_call: TRBV7-6
d_call: NA
clone_size: NA
j_call: TRBJ1-2

cdr3_nt: TGTGCCAGCAGTCGAGAGTCCCTACCGGCTCAGGGTCATGCAGATACGCAGTATTTT
cdr3_aa: CASSRESLPAQGHADTQYF
v_call: TRBV27
d_call: NA
clone_size: NA
j_call: TRBJ2-3

cdr3_nt: TGTGCCAGCAGCGCGGGAGGGAACACTGAAGCTTTCTTT
cdr3_aa: CASSAGGNTEAFF
v_call: TRBV9
d_call: NA
clone_size: NA
j_call: TRBJ1-1

cdr3_nt: TGTGCCAGCAGCCCTGACGGGACTTCAGAGACCCAGTACTTC
cdr3_aa: CASSPDGTSETQYF
v_call: TRBV11-1
d_call: NA
clone_size: NA
j_call: TRBJ2-5

cdr3_nt: TGTGCCTGGAGTGTACTGCCTAGCGGAGAGCAGTTCTTC
cdr3_aa: CAWSVLPSGEQFF
v_call: TRBV30
d_call: TRBD2
clone_size: NA
j_call: TRBJ2-1

cdr3_nt: TGTGCCAGCAGCGAGACAGGGCCTGAAGCTTTCTTT
cdr3_aa: CASSETGPEAFF
v_call: TRBV7-8
d_call: TRBD1
clone_size: NA
j_call: TRBJ1-1

cdr3_nt: TGTGCCAGCAGTGAAGGCCCGGAAGCGGAAAAACTGTTTTTT
cdr3_aa: CASSEGPEAEKLFF
v_call: TRBV6-1
d_call: NA
clone_size: NA
j_call: TRBJ1-4

cdr3_nt: TGTGCCAGCAGTGAACGGCTAGCGGGGCTCTACGAGCAGTACTTC
cdr3_aa: CASSERLAGLYEQYF
v_call: TRBV2
d_call: TRBD2
clone_size: NA
j_call: TRBJ2-7